Below are 5 T cell receptor beta chains sequenced from a single sample in a study of cytomegalovirus exposure and HLA in healthy donors. Primers for the PCR totalled 60 Vbeta and 13 Jbeta. Method: immunoSEQ multiplex PCR; TCRdb's copy keeps in-frame clones and lacks some. Listed are about 110,000 clones; more than 3.5% falls within the top ten. What was sequenced was PBMCs. All receptors derive from a man aged 25-45 years in good health and CMV-seronegative.

This chain links TRBV5-4 with TRBJ1-2, with unresolved D. Germline CDR1 reads SGHNT; CDR2 reads YYREEE (reference sequence). The germline V and J ends were trimmed by 0 bases and 8 bases, with 17 bases remaining between them. The CDR3 runs to 15 residues. CDR3 DNA sequence: TGTGCCAGCAGCTTGGATGTATCCTGGACGGGGGGCTACACCTTC. This sequence encodes CASSLDVSWTGGYTF.

The chain recombines TRBV29-1 with TRBJ1-1; 9 nucleotides match TRBD1. Germline CDR1 SQVTM, CDR2 ANQGSEA. CDR3 length: 13 amino acids. Trimming took 7 bases from V and 7 from J; bases not matched to a gene: 10. The CDR3 coding sequence is TGCAGCGCATCGGACAGGGGAGGTGGTGAAGCTTTCTTT. Translated: CSASDRGGGEAFF.

V is TRBV18 and J is TRBJ2-3; TRBD2 agrees at 8 bases. CDR3 length: 15 amino acids. V shed 3 bases, J shed 0 bases, and the junction held 2 bases outside the gene matches. Germline loops: CDR1 KGHSH, CDR2 LQKENI. CDR3 amino acids: CASSPGGGSTDTQYF. CDR3 DNA sequence: TGTGCCAGCTCACCGGGCGGGGGGAGCACAGATACGCAGTATTTT.

V gene TRBV11-2 combines with J gene TRBJ2-1; D is possibly TRBD1 (6 bases). Deletions cut 5 bases from V and 1 base from J, with 12 bases between. There are 15 residues in the CDR3. The germline CDR1 and CDR2 sequences are SGHAT and FQNNGV. DNA for the CDR3: TGTGCCAGCAGCCCAACAGGGATTTCCTACAATGAGCAGTTCTTC. The encoded protein is CASSPTGISYNEQFF.

This rearrangement joins TRBV4-2 to TRBJ2-7, with 7 bases that match TRBD1. Germline CDR1 is LGHNA and CDR2 is YNFKEQ. The CDR3 length is 16 residues. V shed 3 bases, J shed 6 bases, and the junction held 14 bases outside the gene matches. In nucleotides, the CDR3 is TGTGCCAGCAGCCAGCCCCCACCCCGGGACAGAGCCGAGCAGTACTTC. The encoded protein is CASSQPPPRDRAEQYF.